Included here is one TCR beta chain sequence, with context. Its antigen is unknown. V lost 5 bases and J lost 5, with 18 bases in between. This CDR3 is built from 15 residues. CDR1 and CDR2 (germline): LGHNA, YSLEER. These data are taken from a study of Ad26.COV2.S vaccination and SARS-CoV-2 variants. Broader study findings: Analyses of TCR breadth and depth may have underestimated total T cell responses. Similar non-spike TCR breadth was observed in recipients of vaccine and of placebo. Substantial breadth in spike-specific CD8+ and CD4+ T cell responses was reportedly seen after vaccination. Spike-specific TCR breadth ran higher among vaccine recipients than placebo recipients.

Produced via immunoSEQ multiplex PCR; TCRdb's table is partial and in-frame only. The table has about 350,000 clones, 92% seen once. This specimen consisted of peripheral blood, obtained after recovery from COVID-19. The clonotype comes from a human donor who had recovered from COVID-19. V and J are TRBV4-3 and TRBJ1-1; D is unresolved. CDR3: CASSRSSDARTEAFF. DNA of the CDR3: TGCGCCAGCAGCAGAAGCTCGGACGCGCGGACTGAAGCTTTCTTT.